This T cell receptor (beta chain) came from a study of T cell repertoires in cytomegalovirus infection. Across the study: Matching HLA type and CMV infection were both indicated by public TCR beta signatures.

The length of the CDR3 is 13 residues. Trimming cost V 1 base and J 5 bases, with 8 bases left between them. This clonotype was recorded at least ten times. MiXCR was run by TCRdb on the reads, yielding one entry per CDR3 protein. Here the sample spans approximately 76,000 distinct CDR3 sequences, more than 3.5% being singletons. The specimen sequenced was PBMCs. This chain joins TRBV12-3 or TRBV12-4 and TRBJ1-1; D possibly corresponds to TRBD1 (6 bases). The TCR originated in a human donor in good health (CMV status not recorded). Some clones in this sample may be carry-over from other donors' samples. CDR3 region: CASSLVRGTEAFF. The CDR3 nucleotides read TGTGCCAGCAGTTTAGTCAGGGGAACTGAAGCTTTCTTT.